The clone carrying this T cell receptor beta chain showed up just a few times. Unique molecular identifiers were used to barcode this TCRbeta library. In TCRdb, the PCR reads were re-called with MiXCR into one record per CDR3 protein. The table has approximately 590,000 distinct CDR3 sequences, roughly a tenth seen once; the top ten hold roughly 4%. These data are taken from a study of T-cell reconstitution after alpha-beta-depleted transplantation in children. The CDR3 runs to 12 residues. Germline V gene lookup returns CDR1 DFQATT and CDR2 SNEGSKA (reference sequence). The V and J ends lost 0 bases and 8 bases respectively, with 9 bases between them.

The material sequenced was PBMCs from the stem cell graft donor, taken from the stem cell graft. This clonotype originated in a human donor who donated a stem cell graft to a child with acute myeloid leukemia. V is TRBV20-1 and J is TRBJ2-3; D remains ambiguous. The CDR3 DNA reads TGCAGTGCTAGAGATGCCCACCTTACGCAGTATTTT. Translated: CSARDAHLTQYF.